The present T cell receptor (beta chain) was sequenced within a study of PD-L1 blockade in urothelial cancer. Study context: Blood was analyzed 3 weeks (second dose) and 6 weeks after treatment start. Researchers found blood samples held a median of roughly 140,000 T cells. Findings and limits, study-wide: Durable-benefit patients expanded tumor-associated blood clones more at 3 weeks.

Time point specified: peripheral blood 6 weeks after treatment start. Urothelial carcinoma in patients was locally advanced or metastatic. The protocol was immunoSEQ multiplex PCR, while the TCRdb copy is restricted to in-frame clones and leaves out a portion. Among 35,000 to 40,000 clones listed, 86% were seen once. Regarding this clone: No antigen is known for it.

V dropped 7 bases and J dropped 7; count of bases not matched to a gene: 7. Germline loops: CDR1 SQVTM, CDR2 ANQGSEA. The CDR3 covers 12 residues. V gene TRBV29-1 combines with J gene TRBJ1-1, with 9 bases matching TRBD1. The clonotype was recovered from a man aged 55-75 years with urothelial cancer. The sample here was PBMCs, taken around atezolizumab (anti-PD-L1) treatment. CDR3 sequence (DNA): TGCAGCGACGGACAGGGGTTGGGTGAAGCTTTCTTT. Translation gives CSDGQGLGEAFF.